The 20 T cell receptor beta chains listed next were all sequenced from one sample in a study of blood T cell repertoires in COVID-19. Here immunoSEQ multiplex PCR was the method, and the copy in TCRdb shows in-frame clones only, minus some. The sample holds about 130,000 clones; about four fifths are singletons and the top ten take roughly 10%. The sample consisted of peripheral blood. The receptors were sampled from a man in his forties or fifties with active or convalescent COVID-19.

The chain couples TRBV2 to TRBJ2-2; 10 bases are a match to TRBD1. With V trimmed by 8 bases and J by 6 bases, 6 bases remained unmatched. The CDR3 length is 14 residues. CDR1 and CDR2 from the germline V gene are SNHLY and FYNNEI. The CDR3 DNA is TGTGCCAGCGTCAGGGACAGGGGATCCGGGGAGCTGTTTTTT. Translation: CASVRDRGSGELFF. Filled out from reference TRBV2 and TRBJ2-2, the complete variable domain reads EPEVTQTPSHQVTQMGQEVILRCVPISNHLYFYWYRQILGQKVEFLVSFYNNEISEKSEIFDDQFSVERPDGSNFTLKIRSTKLEDSAMYFCASVRDRGSGELFFGEGSRLTVL.

The rearrangement uses TRBV30 and TRBJ1-5, with TRBD1 matching over 8 bases. V trimming: 4 bases; J trimming: 7 bases; junction bases outside the gene matches: 6. CDR3 size: 13 residues. Germline V CDR1 and CDR2: GTSNPN, SVGIG (reference sequence). CDR3: CAWNRGFGQPQHF. In nucleotides, the CDR3 is TGTGCCTGGAACAGGGGGTTCGGGCAGCCCCAGCATTTT.

The chain combines TRBV19 with TRBJ1-5; TRBD1 aligns across 10 bases. Looked up from germline, CDR1 is LNHDA and CDR2 is SQIVND (reference sequence). The length of the CDR3 is 15 residues. The ends lost 3 bases at V and 4 bases at J; junction bases unmatched: 3. CDR3 in DNA: TGTGCCAGTAGTATCGGGACAGGGGTAAATCAGCCCCAGCATTTT. As protein: CASSIGTGVNQPQHF.

The chain carries TRBV4-2 and TRBJ2-2; maybe TRBD2 (5 bases). The CDR3 totals 15 residues. Germline CDR1 LGHNA, CDR2 YNFKEQ. Deletions cut 0 bases from V and 0 bases from J, with 5 bases between. The CDR3 region has the DNA TGTGCCAGCAGCCAAGAGCGGGCGAACACCGGGGAGCTGTTTTTT. It codes for CASSQERANTGELFF.

Judged by abundance, this clone is medium-sized. The chain links TRBV7-3 to TRBJ2-4, with D possibly being TRBD1 (6 bases). The germline CDR1 and CDR2 sequences are SGHTA and FQGTGA. V lost 5 bases and J 9 bases, leaving 17 bases between the germline ends. There are 14 residues in the CDR3. As DNA, the CDR3 is TGTGCCAGCAGCCCCGACAGGACAAGAGGCATTCAGTACTTC. Its protein is CASSPDRTRGIQYF.

The V and J genes are TRBV20-1 and TRBJ2-5; D is unclear. Germline V lookup: CDR1 DFQATT, CDR2 SNEGSKA (reference sequence). The CDR3 is 11 residues long. V gave up 5 bases and J gave up 3 bases, with 7 bases separating them. Written as DNA, the CDR3 is TGCAGTGCTTTGCGGAAAGAGACCCAGTACTTC. It is translated as CSALRKETQYF.

This clone was detected only a few times. The V gene is TRBV7-2, the J gene TRBJ1-3; possibly TRBD1 for D (5 bases). Per the germline V gene, CDR1 is SGHTA and CDR2 is FQGNSA. This CDR3 comprises 15 residues. Trimming removed 6 bases from V and 0 bases from J, with 12 bases in between. The CDR3 reads CASSFTGVSGNTIYF. The CDR3 DNA reads as TGTGCCAGCAGTTTTACAGGAGTCTCTGGAAACACCATATATTTT.

In this sample, this clone turned up once. As DNA, the CDR3 is TGTGCCAGCAGCTTAAACGCGGGACAGTCCAGGAATACGCAGTATTTT. The encoded protein is CASSLNAGQSRNTQYF. V usage is TRBV7-3 and J usage is TRBJ2-3; D possibly corresponds to TRBD1 (7 bases). Deletions cut 1 base from V and 7 bases from J, with 18 bases between. Per germline, CDR1 SGHTA and CDR2 FQGTGA. This CDR3 contains 16 residues.

This chain uses TRBV30 with TRBJ1-4; weak D call: TRBD1 (6 bases). Germline CDR1 reads GTSNPN; CDR2 reads SVGIG (reference sequence). This CDR3 is built from 13 residues. The V end lost 3 bases, the J end lost 8 bases, and 13 bases lay between the germline ends. The CDR3, as DNA: TGTGCCTGGAGAGGGGGGGCGCGGGAAAAACTGTTTTTT. Translation gives CAWRGGAREKLFF.

This clone was observed once. The genes are TRBV6-1 and TRBJ2-1; the D gene is possibly TRBD2 (5 bases). The CDR3 extends over 12 amino acids. Trimming stripped 1 base from V and 9 bases from J, with 7 bases between. Germline lookup yields CDR1 MNHNS and CDR2 SASEGT. The CDR3 DNA follows: TGTGCCAGCAGTGAAGGCCGGGGTGAGCAGTTCTTC. Protein sequence: CASSEGRGEQFF.

CDR3 sequence (DNA): TGTGCCAGCAGTAGGGGCGTCGGAAACACCATATATTTT. Translating it yields CASSRGVGNTIYF. V gene TRBV12-3 or TRBV12-4 combines with J gene TRBJ1-3; possible D gene TRBD1, 5 bases. This CDR3 is built from 13 residues. V lost 5 bases to trimming and J lost 4 bases, with 9 bases between them.

The chain has TRBV7-2 and TRBJ1-2, with 7 bases matching TRBD1. V gave up 5 bases and J gave up 0 bases; unmatched junction bases: 6. The CDR3 has 15 amino acids. Per the germline V gene, CDR1 is SGHTA and CDR2 is FQGNSA. This CDR3 is CASSQGGTANYGYTF. In DNA form, the CDR3 reads TGTGCCAGCAGCCAAGGGGGCACAGCTAACTATGGCTACACCTTC.

The rearrangement joins TRBV28 to TRBJ2-5, with a possible D match to TRBD1 (5 bases). V was cut by 1 base and J by 4 bases, with 10 bases left in between. The CDR3 covers 14 residues. Germline-derived CDR1 and CDR2 are MDHEN and SYDVKM. The CDR3 loop is CASSLLQGGETQYF. CDR3 in DNA: TGTGCCAGCAGTTTATTGCAGGGCGGAGAGACCCAGTACTTC.

This chain links TRBV3-1 (or the pseudogene TRBV3-2) with TRBJ1-3; weak D call: TRBD1 (6 bases). CDR3 length: 14 amino acids. Trimming took 6 bases from V and 4 from J, leaving 13 bases between them. Germline CDR1 is LGHDT and CDR2 is YNNKEL (reference sequence). CDR3 DNA sequence: TGTGCCAGCAGTCTCCAGGGGACCGGAAACACCATATATTTT. Protein product: CASSLQGTGNTIYF.

CDR3 residues: CASSRRGGRGTDTQYF. The CDR3 DNA sequence: TGTGCCAGCAGTAGACGGGGGGGCCGAGGCACAGATACGCAGTATTTT. The chain recombines TRBV11-2 with TRBJ2-3, with 8 bases fitting TRBD2. V lost 6 bases to trimming and J lost 1 base; unmatched junction nucleotides: 9. CDR3 length equals 16 residues. Per germline, CDR1 SGHAT and CDR2 FQNNGV. Full variable domain (rest looked up from reference TRBV11-2 and TRBJ2-3): EAGVAQSPRYKIIEKRQSVAFWCNPISGHATLYWYQQILGQGPKLLIQFQNNGVVDDSQLPKDRFSAERLKGVDSTLKIQPAKLEDSAVYLCASSRRGGRGTDTQYFGPGTRLTVL.

The chain employs TRBV19 and TRBJ2-3; 11 bases align to TRBD2. The junction had 5 bases not matched to a gene; V was cut back by 8 bases and J by 1 base. The CDR3 contains 15 residues. The germline gives CDR1 LNHDA, CDR2 SQIVND (reference sequence). Written as DNA, the CDR3 is TGTGCCAGTCAACTAGCGGGGGCGCGCACAGATACGCAGTATTTT. Its protein product is CASQLAGARTDTQYF. The full variable domain, with the rest looked up from reference TRBV19 and TRBJ2-3, is DGGITQSPKYLFRKEGQNVTLSCEQNLNHDAMYWYRQDPGQGLRLIYYSQIVNDFQKGDIAEGYSVSREKKESFPLTVTSAQKNPTAFYLCASQLAGARTDTQYFGPGTRLTVL.

The rearrangement joins TRBV7-9 to TRBJ2-3; 8 bases are a match to TRBD2. V gave up 2 bases and J gave up 6 bases; unmatched junction bases: 4. Germline CDR1 SEHNR, CDR2 FQNEAQ (reference sequence). This CDR3 is 14 amino acids long. The CDR3 DNA is TGTGCCAGCAGCTTATCCGGGGGGGTCGATACGCAGTATTTT. It specifies CASSLSGGVDTQYF.

This chain joins TRBV5-5 and TRBJ1-1; TRBD1 aligns across 9 bases. The trim removed 5 bases at V and 1 base at J, leaving 15 bases unmatched. CDR3 length: 18 residues. Germline V CDR1 and CDR2: SGHKS, YYEKEE (reference sequence). CDR3 amino acids: CASSTLVFGTGRNTEAFF. CDR3 coding DNA: TGTGCCAGCAGTACGTTGGTCTTCGGGACAGGGAGGAACACTGAAGCTTTCTTT.

The chain combines TRBV30 with TRBJ1-6; D is perhaps TRBD1 (6 bases). CDR3 length: 13 residues. V was cut by 5 bases and J by 9 bases, with 14 bases left in between. Germline CDR1 reads GTSNPN; CDR2 reads SVGIG (reference sequence). The CDR3 protein is CAWQEPGVSPLHF. CDR3 coding DNA: TGTGCCTGGCAAGAACCAGGGGTTTCACCCCTCCACTTT.

This clone came up a few times. The rearrangement links TRBV10-3 to TRBJ2-2, with D perhaps matching TRBD1 (6 bases). Looked up from germline, CDR1 is ENHRY and CDR2 is SYGVKD. The CDR3 runs 15 residues. Trimming cost V 4 bases and J 1 base, with 10 bases left between them. The CDR3 DNA reads as TGTGCCATCAGTGTGGCAGGGGAGAACACCGGGGAGCTGTTTTTT. Translated: CAISVAGENTGELFF.